This entry lists 20 T cell receptor beta chains sequenced from one sample in a study of T cells in Graves' hyperthyroidism and ophthalmopathy. The source material, RNA transcripts, was used to amplify TCR beta CDR3 regions. HTBI primers were employed in a first-round RT-PCR of the TCR CDR3. TCRdb redid the calling of the multiplex PCR reads with MiXCR, one entry per CDR3 protein. The sample shows 560,000 or so distinct CDR3 sequences, just under 20% of them seen only once. The sample comprised blood. The receptors here all came from a man aged 35 to 55 with Graves' ophthalmopathy.

This clonotype was seen many times. The chain joins TRBV10-3 to TRBJ1-1, with TRBD1 identical over 11 bases. The CDR3 is 15 amino acids. V shed 3 bases and J 2 bases; nucleotides not matched to a gene: 2. The germline V gene has CDR1 ENHRY and CDR2 SYGVKD. The CDR3 nucleotides are TGTGCCATCAGTGAAGGGACAGGGGGTAACACTGAAGCTTTCTTT. Amino acid sequence: CAISEGTGGNTEAFF.

Many counts were recorded for this clonotype. The chain couples TRBV3-1 to TRBJ2-1; 7 bases line up with TRBD1. Germline assignment: CDR1 LGHDT and CDR2 YNNKEL (reference sequence). This CDR3 has 15 residues. With V trimmed by 2 bases and J by 6 bases, 7 bases remained unmatched. CDR3 in DNA: TGTGCCAGCAGCCAAAACAGGGGTCAAGTCAATGAGCAGTTCTTC. It codes for CASSQNRGQVNEQFF.

This chain connects TRBV6-1 to TRBJ2-7; 9 bases line up with TRBD1. Looked up from germline, CDR1 is MNHNS and CDR2 is SASEGT. V was pared by 6 bases and J by 7 bases, with 10 bases of the junction left unmatched. CDR3 length: 14 amino acids. This CDR3 reads CASREQGAVTEQYF. The DNA of the CDR3 is TGTGCCAGCAGGGAACAGGGGGCCGTTACGGAGCAGTACTTC.

This chain connects TRBV6-1 to TRBJ2-7; the D is unclear. The V gene lost 5 bases and the J gene lost 2 bases, with 13 bases spanning the gap. Germline lookup yields CDR1 MNHNS and CDR2 SASEGT. The CDR3 covers 14 residues. The CDR3 DNA reads as TGTGCCAGCAGTTACTCAGTGTCACCCTACGAGCAGTACTTC. This translates into CASSYSVSPYEQYF.

Notes on this clonotype: Since a much larger clone is just one base distant, this may be a read error. The gene calls are TRBV20-1 and TRBJ2-7; perhaps TRBD1 as D (6 bases). This CDR3 is built from 12 residues. Germline assignment: CDR1 DFQATT and CDR2 SNEGSKA (reference sequence). CDR3 amino acids: CSALTGPYERYF. The CDR3 DNA reads TGCAGTGCCTTAACAGGGCCCTACGAGCGGTACTTC.

There are many counts of this clonotype. V gene TRBV12-3 or TRBV12-4 combines with J gene TRBJ1-5; D ambiguous. The CDR3 covers 15 residues. The V gene lost 2 bases and the J gene lost 0 bases, with 8 bases spanning the gap. The CDR3 sequence: CASSLNHLSNQPQHF. The CDR3 bases are TGTGCCAGCAGTTTAAACCACCTTAGCAATCAGCCCCAGCATTTT.

This clonotype was counted at least ten times. V usage is TRBV18 and J usage is TRBJ2-3, with D tentatively TRBD1 or TRBD2 (5 bases each). Looked up from germline, CDR1 is KGHSH and CDR2 is LQKENI. Between the trimmed V and J ends, which lost 3 bases and 1 base, there was a span of 11 bases. This CDR3 is 15 amino acids long. CDR3 amino acids: CASSPTRDRTDTQYF. CDR3 sequence (DNA): TGTGCCAGCTCACCCACCCGGGACCGCACAGATACGCAGTATTTT.

The chain is built from TRBV5-1 and TRBJ2-7, with 9 bases that match TRBD2. This CDR3 has 15 residues. The J segment lost 2 bases and the V segment lost 2 bases, leaving 5 bases of the junction unmatched. The germline CDR1 and CDR2 sequences are SGHRS and YFSETQ. The CDR3 protein is CASSLSSGATYEQYF. Here the CDR3 DNA reads TGCGCCAGCAGCTTATCTAGCGGGGCCACCTACGAGCAGTACTTC.

This clonotype appeared many times. The rearrangement links TRBV7-3 to TRBJ2-7; 8 nucleotides match TRBD2. This CDR3 is 14 amino acids long. From germline, CDR1 is SGHTA and CDR2 FQGTGA. V shed 5 bases and J 2 bases; nucleotides not matched to a gene: 5. This CDR3 is CASSRGGGPYEQYF. In nucleotides, the CDR3 is TGTGCCAGCAGCCGGGGGGGAGGTCCCTACGAGCAGTACTTC.

This clonotype has at least ten counts. V usage is TRBV29-1 and J usage is TRBJ1-2; tentatively, D is TRBD1 (5 bases). This CDR3 has 14 residues. Trimming pared 5 bases from V and 7 bases from J, leaving 20 bases between. The germline V gene encodes CDR1 SQVTM and CDR2 ANQGSEA. The CDR3 here is CSVHQGITRSGYTF. Written as DNA, the CDR3 is TGCAGCGTTCACCAGGGTATAACTAGGAGTGGCTACACCTTC. The variable domain in full, completed from reference TRBV29-1 and TRBJ1-2, reads SAVISQKPSRDICQRGTSLTIQCQVDSQVTMMFWYRQQPGQSLTLIATANQGSEATYESGFVIDKFPISRPNLTFSTLTVSNMSPEDSSIYLCSVHQGITRSGYTFGSGTRLTVV.

J is TRBJ2-5 and V is TRBV5-1; TRBD2 is a possible D gene (5 bases). Germline CDR1 is SGHRS and CDR2 is YFSETQ. The CDR3 covers 17 residues. Trimming took 4 bases from V and 2 from J, leaving 21 bases between them. The CDR3 loop is CASSRGQTRFGQETQYF. The CDR3 nucleotides are TGCGCCAGCAGCCGAGGCCAAACTAGATTTGGGCAAGAGACCCAGTACTTC.

This clonotype has ten or more counts. The chain carries TRBV12-3 or TRBV12-4 and TRBJ1-5; D unresolved. Deletions cut 6 bases from V and 2 bases from J, with 11 bases between. CDR3 length: 14 residues. CDR3 nucleotides: TGTGCCAGCAGATCTACGGGCGGCAATCAGCCCCAGCATTTT. Its protein is CASRSTGGNQPQHF.

The chain carries TRBV29-1 and TRBJ1-2; 8 bases line up with TRBD1. Germline V gives CDR1 SQVTM, CDR2 ANQGSEA. The CDR3 loop spans 15 amino acids. V shed 4 bases, J shed 4 bases, and the junction held 11 bases outside the gene matches. This CDR3 is CSVVGQGALLYGYTF. DNA for the CDR3: TGCAGCGTTGTTGGGCAGGGGGCCCTTCTCTATGGCTACACCTTC.

The chain couples TRBV20-1 to TRBJ2-4, with TRBD1 identical over 9 bases. The J segment lost 12 bases and the V segment lost 6 bases, leaving 15 bases of the junction unmatched. The CDR3 consists of 14 residues. The germline V gene has CDR1 DFQATT and CDR2 SNEGSKA (reference sequence). The CDR3 DNA follows: TGCAGTGCGCCCGGGACAGGGAAAAGTTCAGCTCAGTACTTC. Its protein is CSAPGTGKSSAQYF.

This clonotype was recorded at least ten times. The V gene is TRBV5-1, the J gene TRBJ2-2; a weak D match, TRBD2 (5 bases). The V end was cut by 0 bases, the J end by 6 bases, with 9 bases between. Germline CDR1 reads SGHRS; CDR2 reads YFSETQ. The CDR3 consists of 14 residues. The CDR3 coding sequence is TGCGCCAGCAGCTTGGGTGGAGGTCCCGGGGAGCTGTTTTTT. Translating it yields CASSLGGGPGELFF.

In this sample, this clonotype turned up a few times. The rearrangement links TRBV6-2 or TRBV6-3 to TRBJ1-3, with a weak D call TRBD1 (5 bases). Trimming removed 2 bases from V and 3 bases from J, with 11 bases in between. Germline V gene data show CDR1 as MNHEY and CDR2 as SVGEGT. CDR3 length: 15 amino acids. CDR3 nucleotide sequence: TGTGCCAGCAGTTACGGTCGGGGCAGTGGAAACACCATATATTTT. Residues: CASSYGRGSGNTIYF.

The V and J genes are TRBV5-1 and TRBJ1-6; 10 positions match TRBD1. The CDR3 consists of 15 residues. The germline gives CDR1 SGHRS, CDR2 YFSETQ. V dropped 7 bases and J dropped 7; count of bases not matched to a gene: 8. CDR3: CASSSLGQGNSPLHF. CDR3 bases: TGCGCCAGCTCCTCGTTGGGACAGGGGAATTCACCCCTCCACTTT.

The chain joins TRBV12-3 or TRBV12-4 to TRBJ2-7; D ambiguous. CDR3 length: 11 residues. V shed 3 bases and J shed 4 bases, with 4 bases lying between them. DNA of the CDR3: TGTGCCAGCAGTTTTATGTACGAGCAGTACTTC. It yields the protein CASSFMYEQYF.

This clonotype was detected ten times or more. This chain links TRBV7-3 with TRBJ2-7; 7 positions match TRBD1. After removal of 1 base from V and 2 bases from J, the junction contained 5 bases not matched to a gene. The CDR3 length is 15 residues. Per germline, CDR1 SGHTA and CDR2 FQGTGA. Here the CDR3 reads CASSLRRDRAYEQYF. Here the CDR3 DNA reads TGTGCCAGCAGCTTAAGACGGGACAGAGCCTACGAGCAGTACTTC.

The sample holds many counts of this clonotype. The chain uses TRBV3-1 and TRBJ1-1; D ambiguous. V lost 4 bases, J lost 4 bases, and 10 bases lay in between. The CDR3 runs 13 residues. Germline lookup yields CDR1 LGHDT and CDR2 YNNKEL (reference sequence). The DNA of the CDR3 is TGTGCCAGCAGCCTCACCGAGGGCACTGAAGCTTTCTTT. Encoded protein: CASSLTEGTEAFF.